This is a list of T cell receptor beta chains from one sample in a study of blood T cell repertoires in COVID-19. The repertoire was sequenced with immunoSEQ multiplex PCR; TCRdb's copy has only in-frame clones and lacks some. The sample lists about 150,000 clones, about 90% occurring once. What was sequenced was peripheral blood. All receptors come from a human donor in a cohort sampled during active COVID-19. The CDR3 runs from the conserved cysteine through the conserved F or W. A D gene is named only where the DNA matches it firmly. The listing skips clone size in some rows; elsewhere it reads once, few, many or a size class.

CDR3 protein: CASSFSGGGIGNTIYF
CDR3 DNA: TGTGCCAGCAGCTTCTCGGGCGGAGGGATTGGAAACACCATATATTTT
clone size: -
J gene: TRBJ1-3
D gene: -
V gene: TRBV11-2

CDR3 protein: CASSLALQGYEQYF
CDR3 DNA: TGTGCCAGCAGCTTAGCTCTACAGGGGTACGAGCAGTACTTC
clone size: -
J gene: TRBJ2-7
D gene: TRBD1
V gene: TRBV7-2

CDR3 protein: CASSYRDFRKTGELFF
CDR3 DNA: TGTGCCAGCAGCTATCGGGATTTTCGGAAAACCGGGGAGCTGTTTTTT
clone size: -
J gene: TRBJ2-2
D gene: -
V gene: TRBV7-9

CDR3 protein: CSVAPRGADTEAFF
CDR3 DNA: TGCAGCGTTGCCCCGAGAGGAGCCGACACTGAAGCTTTCTTT
clone size: -
J gene: TRBJ1-1
D gene: -
V gene: TRBV29-1

CDR3 protein: CASSVGGTYNEQFF
CDR3 DNA: TGTGCCAGCAGCGTCGGAGGGACTTACAATGAGCAGTTCTTC
clone size: once
J gene: TRBJ2-1
D gene: -
V gene: TRBV9

CDR3 protein: CAGGGQGEVYQPQHF
CDR3 DNA: TGTGCCGGAGGGGGGCAGGGGGAAGTTTATCAGCCCCAGCATTTT
clone size: -
J gene: TRBJ1-5
D gene: TRBD1
V gene: TRBV19

CDR3 protein: CASSLDRSDQYF
CDR3 DNA: TGCGCCAGCAGCTTGGACAGGTCTGACCAGTACTTC
clone size: -
J gene: TRBJ2-5
D gene: -
V gene: TRBV5-1

CDR3 protein: CASSQGLGQETQYF
CDR3 DNA: TGTGCCAGCAGCCAGGGACTGGGACAAGAGACCCAGTACTTC
clone size: -
J gene: TRBJ2-5
D gene: -
V gene: TRBV4-2

CDR3 protein: CAISPGGLFYGYTF
CDR3 DNA: TGTGCCATCAGTCCAGGGGGCCTTTTCTATGGCTACACCTTC
clone size: -
J gene: TRBJ1-2
D gene: TRBD1
V gene: TRBV10-3

CDR3 protein: CASSPWFGTGKVQPQHF
CDR3 DNA: TGTGCCAGCAGTCCCTGGTTCGGGACAGGGAAGGTTCAGCCCCAGCATTTT
clone size: -
J gene: TRBJ1-5
D gene: TRBD1
V gene: TRBV6-2/TRBV6-3

CDR3 protein: CASSQGTVVPPHNEQFF
CDR3 DNA: TGTGCCAGCAGCCAAGGGACAGTGGTCCCTCCTCACAATGAGCAGTTCTTC
clone size: -
J gene: TRBJ2-1
D gene: -
V gene: TRBV14

CDR3 protein: CASSLQRGSSYNSPLHF
CDR3 DNA: TGTGCCAGCAGCTTACAGCGAGGGAGCTCCTATAATTCACCCCTCCACTTT
clone size: once
J gene: TRBJ1-6
D gene: -
V gene: TRBV11-2

CDR3 protein: CAISEYGTGNTEAFF
CDR3 DNA: TGTGCCATCAGTGAGTACGGGACAGGTAACACTGAAGCTTTCTTT
clone size: -
J gene: TRBJ1-1
D gene: TRBD1
V gene: TRBV10-3

CDR3 protein: CASSSLDYSGNTIYF
CDR3 DNA: TGTGCCAGCTCGTCCCTTGACTACTCTGGAAACACCATATATTTT
clone size: -
J gene: TRBJ1-3
D gene: -
V gene: TRBV18

CDR3 protein: CAWSQQLSHTEAFF
CDR3 DNA: TGTGCCTGGAGCCAACAGTTATCGCACACTGAAGCTTTCTTT
clone size: -
J gene: TRBJ1-1
D gene: -
V gene: TRBV30

CDR3 protein: CASSQANRGHEQFF
CDR3 DNA: TGCGCCAGCAGCCAAGCCAACAGGGGACATGAGCAGTTCTTC
clone size: -
J gene: TRBJ2-1
D gene: TRBD1
V gene: TRBV4-3

CDR3 protein: CASSAEDRGGNQPQHF
CDR3 DNA: TGTGCCAGCAGCGCCGAAGACAGGGGGGGAAATCAGCCCCAGCATTTT
clone size: -
J gene: TRBJ1-5
D gene: TRBD1
V gene: TRBV7-2

CDR3 protein: CASSRDRGKGNTIYF
CDR3 DNA: TGCGCCAGCAGCCGGGACAGGGGAAAAGGAAACACCATATATTTT
clone size: -
J gene: TRBJ1-3
D gene: TRBD1
V gene: TRBV4-3

CDR3 protein: CASSYSPKTVNYEQYF
CDR3 DNA: TGTGCCAGCAGTTACTCACCGAAAACAGTGAACTACGAGCAGTACTTC
clone size: many
J gene: TRBJ2-7
D gene: -
V gene: TRBV6-5

CDR3 protein: CASSSTGEQYF
CDR3 DNA: TGTGCCAGCAGCTCGACAGGGGAGCAGTACTTC
clone size: -
J gene: TRBJ2-4
D gene: TRBD1
V gene: TRBV5-5

CDR3 protein: CASSYQTSSNEQFF
CDR3 DNA: TGTGCCAGCAGTTACCAGACTAGCTCCAATGAGCAGTTCTTC
clone size: -
J gene: TRBJ2-1
D gene: TRBD2
V gene: TRBV6-5

CDR3 protein: CASRAGAGRKTQYF
CDR3 DNA: TGTGCCAGCAGGGCCGGAGCGGGAAGGAAGACCCAGTACTTC
clone size: -
J gene: TRBJ2-5
D gene: TRBD2
V gene: TRBV6-5

CDR3 protein: CASKMTGGGTDTQYF
CDR3 DNA: TGTGCCAGCAAGATGACAGGGGGTGGGACAGATACGCAGTATTTT
clone size: -
J gene: TRBJ2-3
D gene: TRBD1
V gene: TRBV6-5

CDR3 protein: CASSQIYGGTSYEQYF
CDR3 DNA: TGTGCCAGCAGCCAAATATACGGGGGAACCTCCTACGAGCAGTACTTC
clone size: -
J gene: TRBJ2-7
D gene: -
V gene: TRBV5-4

CDR3 protein: CASSPGTGPNTEAFF
CDR3 DNA: TGCGCCAGCAGCCCCGGGACAGGTCCGAACACTGAAGCTTTCTTT
clone size: -
J gene: TRBJ1-1
D gene: TRBD1
V gene: TRBV10-2

CDR3 protein: CASSPPPGGPFEKLFF
CDR3 DNA: TGTGCCAGCAGTCCCCCGCCAGGGGGGCCTTTCGAAAAACTGTTTTTT
clone size: -
J gene: TRBJ1-4
D gene: TRBD1
V gene: TRBV6-6

CDR3 protein: CASSLGQGNEQFF
CDR3 DNA: TGTGCCAGCAGCTTGGGACAGGGGAATGAGCAGTTCTTC
clone size: -
J gene: TRBJ2-1
D gene: TRBD1
V gene: TRBV7-9

CDR3 protein: CASSRGPPQGAPTEAFF
CDR3 DNA: TGCGCCAGCAGTCGGGGACCCCCACAGGGGGCGCCCACTGAAGCTTTCTTT
clone size: -
J gene: TRBJ1-1
D gene: TRBD1
V gene: TRBV4-1

CDR3 protein: CAQRFAGTDTQYF
CDR3 DNA: TGTGCCCAGAGGTTTGCAGGCACAGATACGCAGTATTTT
clone size: -
J gene: TRBJ2-3
D gene: -
V gene: TRBV30